This T cell receptor (beta chain) was profiled in a study of T cell responses to AZD1222 COVID-19 vaccine. The V gene lost 10 bases and the J gene lost 6 bases, with 13 bases spanning the gap. This CDR3 has 12 amino acids. From germline, CDR1 is SNHLY and CDR2 FYNNEI. TCRdb's table, derived via immunoSEQ multiplex PCR, lists solely in-frame clones and lacks some. The sample contains some 54,000 clones, roughly 90% of which appear only once. The source is an adult in good health. The material was peripheral blood, obtained on day 0 of AZD1222 vaccination. The gene calls are TRBV2 and TRBJ2-1, with D possibly matching TRBD2 (6 bases). CDR3 protein: CATGRESNEQFF. In nucleotides, the CDR3 is TGTGCCACCGGACGGGAGAGCAATGAGCAGTTCTTC.